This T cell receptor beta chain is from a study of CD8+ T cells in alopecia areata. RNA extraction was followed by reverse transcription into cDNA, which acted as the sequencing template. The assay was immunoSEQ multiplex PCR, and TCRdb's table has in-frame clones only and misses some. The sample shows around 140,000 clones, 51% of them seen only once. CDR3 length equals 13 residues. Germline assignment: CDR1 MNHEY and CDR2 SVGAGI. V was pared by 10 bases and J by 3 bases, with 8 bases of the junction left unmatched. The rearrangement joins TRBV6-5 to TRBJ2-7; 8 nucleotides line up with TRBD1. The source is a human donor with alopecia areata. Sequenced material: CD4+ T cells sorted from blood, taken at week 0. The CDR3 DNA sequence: TGTGCCACCTACCGGACAGGGAGCTACGAGCAGTACTTC. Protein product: CATYRTGSYEQYF.